Given below is one T cell receptor (beta chain) in context. Amplification used 60 Vbeta primers and 13 Jbeta primers. Profiled with immunoSEQ multiplex PCR; TCRdb holds only in-frame clones, not every one. The table includes some 150,000 clones, 62% detected once. These data belong to a study of cytomegalovirus exposure and HLA in healthy donors. V dropped 6 bases and J dropped 5; count of bases not matched to a gene: 6. The CDR3 covers 13 residues. The germline V gene encodes CDR1 SGHTA and CDR2 FQGNSA. The receptor was isolated from a man aged 35 to 55 in good health and CMV-seronegative. V gene TRBV7-2 combines with J gene TRBJ1-1, with TRBD1 matching 7 bases. Input material: PBMCs. As DNA, the CDR3 is TGTGCCAGCAGAATCGTACAGGGGACTGAAGCTTTCTTT. Its translation: CASRIVQGTEAFF. The variable domain in full, completed from reference TRBV7-2 and TRBJ1-1, reads GAGVSQSPSNKVTEKGKDVELRCDPISGHTALYWYRQSLGQGLEFLIYFQGNSAPDKSGLPSDRFSAERTGGSVSTLTIQRTQQEDSAVYLCASRIVQGTEAFFGQGTRLTVV.